These 23 T cell receptor beta chains were all obtained from the same sample, sequenced in a study of blood T cell repertoires in COVID-19. Only in-frame clones appear in the TCRdb table, and some are missing; sequencing was by immunoSEQ multiplex PCR. In the table there are approximately 240,000 clones, 80% to 95% of which are singletons. Sample: peripheral blood. The receptors stem from a young man with COVID-19, enrolled during active disease.

The chain has TRBV7-9 and TRBJ1-3; possible D gene TRBD1, 6 bases. Germline loops: CDR1 SEHNR, CDR2 FQNEAQ (reference sequence). The CDR3 length is 14 residues. V lost 6 bases to trimming and J lost 0 bases, with 9 bases between them. CDR3 sequence: CASRAGVSGNTIYF. The CDR3 coding sequence is TGTGCCAGCAGGGCAGGGGTCTCTGGAAACACCATATATTTT.

The chain joins TRBV3-1 (or the pseudogene TRBV3-2) to TRBJ2-7, with 8 bases aligning to TRBD1. J gave up 2 bases and V 1 base, and 4 bases lay outside the gene matches. The germline CDR1 and CDR2 sequences are LGHDT and YNNKEL (reference sequence). The CDR3 runs to 15 residues. This CDR3 reads CASSQAGTGAYEQYF. CDR3 nucleotide sequence: TGTGCCAGCAGCCAAGCCGGGACAGGAGCCTACGAGCAGTACTTC.

The chain has TRBV5-6 and TRBJ2-2, with TRBD1 matching over 8 bases. J gave up 0 bases and V 1 base, and 2 bases lay outside the gene matches. This CDR3 is 16 amino acids long. Germline V gene lookup returns CDR1 SGHDT and CDR2 YYEEEE. CDR3 bases: TGTGCCAGCAGCTTGATACAGGGGGCGAACACCGGGGAGCTGTTTTTT. Its translation: CASSLIQGANTGELFF.

This chain joins TRBV6-1 and TRBJ2-5; D is uncertain. V was pared by 2 bases and J by 2 bases, with 6 bases between. CDR1 is MNHNS, CDR2 SASEGT, per germline. This CDR3 region has 13 residues. The DNA for the CDR3 is TGTGCCAGCAGTGAAAGAGATCAAGAGACCCAGTACTTC. Translation: CASSERDQETQYF.

This chain links TRBV20-1 with TRBJ2-4; perhaps TRBD1 as D (5 bases). This CDR3 spans 14 amino acids. Germline values: CDR1 DFQATT, CDR2 SNEGSKA (reference sequence). Trimming removed 3 bases from V and 4 bases from J, with 13 bases in between. This CDR3 reads CSASRGSVKNIQYF. The CDR3 region has the DNA TGCAGTGCTAGTAGGGGCTCGGTGAAAAACATTCAGTACTTC.

This chain joins TRBV4-1 and TRBJ1-1; no definite D call. V gave up 5 bases and J gave up 0 bases, with 7 bases separating them. The CDR3 runs to 13 residues. Germline CDR1 and CDR2: MGHRA and YSYEKL. The CDR3 loop is CASSAPVNTEAFF. In nucleotides, the CDR3 is TGCGCCAGCAGCGCACCAGTGAACACTGAAGCTTTCTTT.

CDR3 sequence reads: CASSPDRAEQYF. In DNA form, the CDR3 reads TGTGCCAGCAGTCCCGACAGGGCCGAGCAGTACTTC. The chain uses TRBV27 and TRBJ2-7, with 7 bases fitting TRBD1. This CDR3 region has 12 residues. CDR1 is MNHEY, CDR2 SMNVEV, per germline (reference sequence). J gave up 6 bases and V 5 bases, and 4 bases lay outside the gene matches.

This chain joins TRBV19 and TRBJ1-1; D gene uncertain. The V end lost 4 bases, the J end lost 0 bases, and 9 bases lay between the germline ends. Germline-derived CDR1 and CDR2 are LNHDA and SQIVND (reference sequence). The CDR3 covers 14 residues. The CDR3 loop reads CASSTSTLNTEAFF. The CDR3, as DNA: TGTGCCAGTAGTACGTCAACACTGAACACTGAAGCTTTCTTT.

The gene calls are TRBV6-5 and TRBJ1-2; 8 positions match TRBD1. With 8 bases clipped from V and 6 bases from J, the junction kept 11 bases outside the gene matches. CDR1 is MNHEY, CDR2 SVGAGI, per germline. The CDR3 spans 14 residues. The CDR3 here is CASGLRQGMNGYTF. The CDR3 DNA follows: TGTGCCAGCGGGTTAAGACAGGGGATGAATGGCTACACCTTC.

The chain links TRBV5-1 to TRBJ1-5, with D uncertain. This CDR3 has 14 residues. Per the germline V gene, CDR1 is SGHRS and CDR2 is YFSETQ. V lost 3 bases and J 1 base, leaving 8 bases between the germline ends. Here the CDR3 DNA reads TGCGCCAGCAGCTCCGGGAACAGCAATCAGCCCCAGCATTTT. As protein: CASSSGNSNQPQHF.

This clone was detected once. The rearrangement links TRBV6-5 to TRBJ1-1, with TRBD1 identical over 10 bases. V was clipped by 10 bases and J by 3 bases; unmatched bases: 5. CDR3 size: 13 residues. Germline V gene data show CDR1 as MNHEY and CDR2 as SVGAGI. CDR3 loop: CATTGGWDTEAFF. In nucleotides, the CDR3 is TGTGCCACGACAGGGGGCTGGGACACTGAAGCTTTCTTT.

This rearrangement joins TRBV18 to TRBJ2-7; D perhaps matches TRBD1 (6 bases). Looked up from germline, CDR1 is KGHSH and CDR2 is LQKENI. The V and J ends lost 3 bases and 0 bases respectively, with 9 bases between them. The CDR3 runs 14 residues. In nucleotides, the CDR3 is TGTGCCAGCTCACCTGACAGGAACTCCTACGAGCAGTACTTC. It is translated as CASSPDRNSYEQYF.

The genes are TRBV27 and TRBJ1-6; 7 bases match TRBD1. The junction had 10 bases not matched to a gene; V was cut back by 0 bases and J by 5 bases. Germline assignment: CDR1 MNHEY and CDR2 SMNVEV (reference sequence). This CDR3 has 18 residues. The CDR3 sequence is CASSLSVPGQLDNSPLHF. DNA for the CDR3: TGTGCCAGCAGTTTATCTGTTCCGGGACAGCTCGATAATTCACCCCTCCACTTT.

The chain is built from TRBV5-4 and TRBJ2-7, with TRBD2 matching over 7 bases. Germline V gene data show CDR1 as SGHNT and CDR2 as YYREEE (reference sequence). V gave up 4 bases and J gave up 0 bases; unmatched junction bases: 13. The length of the CDR3 is 17 residues. In DNA form, the CDR3 reads TGTGCCAGCAGCGCGGGACTACTCCCGCGAAACTCCTACGAGCAGTACTTC. Encoded protein: CASSAGLLPRNSYEQYF.

The chain has TRBV5-5 and TRBJ1-4, with D perhaps matching TRBD1 (5 bases). This CDR3 region has 14 residues. Germline V CDR1 and CDR2: SGHKS, YYEKEE (reference sequence). Trimming removed 3 bases at V and 2 bases at J, with 8 bases between. The DNA of the CDR3 is TGTGCCAGCAGCTCGGGACTGACTAATGAAAAACTGTTTTTT. Its translation is CASSSGLTNEKLFF.

The chain recombines TRBV4-1 with TRBJ2-1; D not certain. The CDR3 totals 13 residues. From germline, CDR1 is MGHRA and CDR2 YSYEKL. Trimming shortened V by 1 base and J by 9 bases, and 10 bases separated the two germline ends. The CDR3 DNA sequence: TGCGCCAGCAGCCAAGGTATTTCCAGTGAGCAGTTCTTC. Translation: CASSQGISSEQFF.

The chain links TRBV29-1 to TRBJ2-5, with D perhaps matching TRBD1 (5 bases). Germline CDR1 reads SQVTM; CDR2 reads ANQGSEA. The V gene lost 4 bases and the J gene lost 1 base, with 7 bases spanning the gap. The CDR3 loop spans 12 amino acids. The CDR3 nucleotides read TGCAGCGTTGGCAGGGCCCAAGAGACCCAGTACTTC. Amino acids: CSVGRAQETQYF.

The chain uses TRBV3-1 (or the pseudogene TRBV3-2) and TRBJ1-2; D remains unclear. With 0 bases removed from V and 0 bases from J, the gap between germline ends came to 14 bases. Looked up from germline, CDR1 is LGHDT and CDR2 is YNNKEL (reference sequence). The CDR3 has 17 amino acids. The CDR3 loop is CASSQDPTRVTNYGYTF. The CDR3 DNA reads as TGTGCCAGCAGCCAAGATCCAACGAGGGTGACTAACTATGGCTACACCTTC.

The CDR3 DNA follows: TGTGCCAGCAGAAGAACAGGGGCCCTAAGCTCCTATAATTCACCCCTCCACTTT. It encodes CASRRTGALSSYNSPLHF. The chain links TRBV27 to TRBJ1-6, with 7 bases lining up with TRBD1. CDR3 length: 18 amino acids. Trimming cost V 6 bases and J 0 bases; bases outside gene matches: 11. The germline V gene encodes CDR1 MNHEY and CDR2 SMNVEV (reference sequence).

This clone was recorded a few times. The J gene is TRBJ2-7, the V gene TRBV19; weak D call: TRBD2 (5 bases). Trimming removed 3 bases from V and 5 bases from J, with 14 bases in between. Looked up from germline, CDR1 is LNHDA and CDR2 is SQIVND (reference sequence). The CDR3 is 14 amino acids. CDR3 nucleotides: TGTGCCAGTAGTATCTGGGCTAGCCACAACGAGCAGTACTTC. Protein sequence: CASSIWASHNEQYF.

This chain links TRBV15 with TRBJ1-3, with a tentative D call TRBD1 (6 bases). Germline assignment: CDR1 LNHNV and CDR2 YYDKDF (reference sequence). The V and J ends lost 6 bases and 0 bases respectively, with 9 bases between them. CDR3 length: 14 residues. In DNA, the CDR3 is TGTGCCACCAGACAGGGCCACTCTGGAAACACCATATATTTT. Encoded protein: CATRQGHSGNTIYF.

V gene TRBV7-6 combines with J gene TRBJ1-1, with D perhaps matching TRBD1 (6 bases). This CDR3 has 12 residues. V gave up 4 bases and J gave up 7 bases, with 10 bases separating them. Germline V gene lookup returns CDR1 SGHVS and CDR2 FNYEAQ. In nucleotides, the CDR3 is TGTGCCAGCAGCTCCTCGGACAGTGAAGCTTTCTTT. Amino acids: CASSSSDSEAFF.

The rearrangement links TRBV9 to TRBJ2-2, with a weak D call TRBD1 (6 bases). The CDR3 is 18 residues long. The germline V gene encodes CDR1 SGDLS and CDR2 YYNGEE. V gave up 3 bases and J gave up 4 bases, with 22 bases separating them. CDR3 DNA sequence: TGTGCCAGCAGCGCCAGACCCGGAGGCAGGGGTAGCACCGGGGAGCTGTTTTTT. Protein sequence: CASSARPGGRGSTGELFF.